This T cell receptor (beta chain) was sequenced during a study of spatial heterogeneity in lung cancer. Turning to the study itself: Compared with alpha-chain sequences, beta-chain sequences were consistently detected in greater numbers.

The study, taken as a whole, reports: The number of expanded tumor alpha and beta chains correlated with mutation number.

A distinct unique molecular identifier was carried by each TCR cDNA molecule. MiXCR, run by TCRdb on the 5' RACE reads, gives a single entry per CDR3 protein. This table holds just under 1,500 distinct CDR3 sequences, under 20% found once. The CDR3 loop spans 14 amino acids. V was trimmed by 6 bases and J by 4 bases, leaving 16 bases between them. The germline V gene has CDR1 DFQATT and CDR2 SNEGSKA (reference sequence). The time point was: sample taken at primary tumor resection. Samples came from 70 to 80 TRACERx patients with untreated early-stage lung cancer. Whole RNA from tumor, nontumor lung or frozen PBMC was sequenced unsorted. By share, this clonotype ranks as medium-sized (0.01 to 0.1%). The antigen is undetermined.

The rearrangement joins TRBV20-1 to TRBJ2-1, with D maybe TRBD2 (7 bases). The specimen was lung tumor tissue, collected at surgery. The clonotype originates from a male donor with early-stage non-small cell lung cancer. CDR3 sequence: CSARTGGTYNEQFF. For the CDR3, the DNA is TGCAGTGCAAGAACGGGGGGCACTTACAATGAGCAGTTCTTC.